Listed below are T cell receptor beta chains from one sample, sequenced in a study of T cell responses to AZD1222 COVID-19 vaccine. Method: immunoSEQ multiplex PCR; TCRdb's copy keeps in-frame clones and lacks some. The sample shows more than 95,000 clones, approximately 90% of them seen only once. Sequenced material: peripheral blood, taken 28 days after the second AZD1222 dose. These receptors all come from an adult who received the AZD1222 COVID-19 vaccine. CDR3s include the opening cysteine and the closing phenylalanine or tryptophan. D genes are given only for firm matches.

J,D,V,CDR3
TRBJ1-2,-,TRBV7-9,CASSSGPRTDGYTF
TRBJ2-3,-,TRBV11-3,CASSSSHQRVSTDTQYF
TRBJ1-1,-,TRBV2,CASSESGYTEAFF
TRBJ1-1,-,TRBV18,CASSPFSGVVNTEAFF
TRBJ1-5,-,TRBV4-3,CASSQDRGYQPQHF
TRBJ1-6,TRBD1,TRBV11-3,CASSTTGGIMPLHF
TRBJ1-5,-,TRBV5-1,CASSLGSNQPQHF
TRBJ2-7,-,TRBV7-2,CASSKRGDSSYEQYF
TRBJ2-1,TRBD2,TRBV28,CATRTSGSNEQFF
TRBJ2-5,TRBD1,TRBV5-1,CASRRDRGRETQYF
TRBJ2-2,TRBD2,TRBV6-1,CASSDERGARSGELFF
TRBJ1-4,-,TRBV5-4,CASSLESGEKLFF
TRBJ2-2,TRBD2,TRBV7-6,CASSPPAGGGTGELFF
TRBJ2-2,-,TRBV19,CASSPIIGTYTGELFF
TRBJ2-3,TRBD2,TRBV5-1,CASSTSGTAETSTDTQYF
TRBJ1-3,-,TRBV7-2,CASSLGRAVGYTIYF
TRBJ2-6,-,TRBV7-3,CASSLTPGVGANVLTF
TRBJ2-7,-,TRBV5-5,CASSLGQWVEQYF
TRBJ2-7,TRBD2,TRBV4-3,CASSQEPTSGSPRGYEQYF
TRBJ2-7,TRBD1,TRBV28,CASSPTGGRYEQYF
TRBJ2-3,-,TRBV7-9,CASSRRGSTDTQYF
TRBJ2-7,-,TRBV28,CASSLTETSKHEQYF
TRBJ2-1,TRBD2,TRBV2,CASRGTSGDSSYNEQFF
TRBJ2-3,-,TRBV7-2,CASSLVGSGSTDTQYF
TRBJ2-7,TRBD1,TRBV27,CASSPGTGSPYEQYF
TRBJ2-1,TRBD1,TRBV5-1,CASSSTGGAPYNEQFF
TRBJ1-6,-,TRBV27,CASSLIKSSYNSPLHF
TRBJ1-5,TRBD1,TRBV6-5,CASEGQKGQPQHF
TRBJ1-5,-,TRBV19,CASSLRQDSNQPQHF
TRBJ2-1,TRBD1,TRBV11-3,CASSFIWSGQGVRNEQFF
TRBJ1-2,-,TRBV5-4,CASSRGEDYGYTF
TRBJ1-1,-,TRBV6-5,CASSRTGENTEAFF
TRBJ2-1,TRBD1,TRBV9,CASSGQGNSYNEQFF
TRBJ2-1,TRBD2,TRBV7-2,CASSLVGLAEGEQFF
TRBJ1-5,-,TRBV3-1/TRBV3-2,CASSPKSHTSQPQHF
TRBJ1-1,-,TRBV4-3,CASSQDRWNTEAFF
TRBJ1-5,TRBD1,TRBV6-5,CASNKQGLGNQPQHF
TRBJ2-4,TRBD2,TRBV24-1,CATNQGTSGGKAKNIQYF
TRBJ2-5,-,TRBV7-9,CASTGPVAETKTQYF
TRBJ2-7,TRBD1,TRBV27,CASSLQDRGDYEQYF
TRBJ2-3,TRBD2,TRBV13,CASSLAGGLKYF
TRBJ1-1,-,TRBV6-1,CASSDWAGVRTEAFF
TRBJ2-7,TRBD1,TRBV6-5,CASTSLGTGSYEQYF
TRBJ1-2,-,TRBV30,CAWTGLGGYYGYTF
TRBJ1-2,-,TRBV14,CASSLDLNYGYTF
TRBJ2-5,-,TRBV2,CASRGGPAGETQYF
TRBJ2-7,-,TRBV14,CASSQVQGKYEQYF
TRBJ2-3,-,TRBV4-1,CASSQGAGVGTDTQYF
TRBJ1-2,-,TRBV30,CAWSRTEGYGYTF
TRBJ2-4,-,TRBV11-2,CASSLDIQGNLAKNIQYF
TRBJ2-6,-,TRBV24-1,CATSIWRSGANVLTF
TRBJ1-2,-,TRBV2,CASSQMDSGGYTF
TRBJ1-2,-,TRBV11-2,CASHSGGGLNYGYTF
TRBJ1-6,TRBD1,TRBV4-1,CASSQDPRGRGSPLHF
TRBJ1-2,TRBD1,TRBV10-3,CAISATGDDIYGYTF
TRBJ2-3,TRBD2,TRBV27,CASSSTGTSGVLGTDTQYF
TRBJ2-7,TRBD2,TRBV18,CASSPGSSGTTYEQYF
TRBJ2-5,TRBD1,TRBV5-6,CATRRGQGLLQETQYF
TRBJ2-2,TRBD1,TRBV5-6,CASRGRRGGHTGELFF